The 16 T cell receptor beta chains given below trace back to one sample, sequenced in a study of cytomegalovirus exposure and HLA in healthy donors. The study ran its PCR with 60 Vbeta and 13 Jbeta primers. Method: immunoSEQ multiplex PCR; TCRdb's copy keeps in-frame clones and lacks some. The data contain about 160,000 clones, around 80% of them singletons. Sample: PBMCs. These receptors came from a woman aged 45 to 65 in good health and CMV-seropositive.

In its sample, this clone was seen a few times. V usage is TRBV10-3 and J usage is TRBJ1-2, with D unresolved. CDR1 and CDR2 from the germline V gene are ENHRY and SYGVKD. The CDR3 runs to 13 residues. V was clipped by 2 bases and J by 7 bases, with 11 bases between them. CDR3 bases: TGTGCCATCAGTGAGGTAGAGGGAACTGGCTACACCTTC. Translated: CAISEVEGTGYTF.

The rearrangement joins TRBV6-6 to TRBJ2-1, with D perhaps matching TRBD1 (5 bases). CDR1 and CDR2 (germline): MNHNY, SVGAGI (reference sequence). V lost 5 bases and J 9 bases, leaving 17 bases between the germline ends. CDR3 size: 14 residues. This CDR3 is CASSKGLMYGEQFF. CDR3 bases: TGTGCCAGCAGTAAGGGGTTGATGTATGGTGAGCAGTTCTTC.

This rearrangement joins TRBV7-9 to TRBJ2-1; 13 bases are shared with TRBD2. The V gene end was trimmed by 5 bases and the J gene end by 9 bases; junction bases not matched to a gene: 7. Germline V gene lookup returns CDR1 SEHNR and CDR2 FQNEAQ (reference sequence). The CDR3 totals 15 residues. The CDR3 DNA follows: TGTGCCAGCAGCCCCCCCGGACTAGCGGGAGCTGAGCAGTTCTTC. This codes for CASSPPGLAGAEQFF.

J is TRBJ1-6 and V is TRBV5-1; maybe TRBD1 (5 bases). CDR1 and CDR2 from the germline V gene are SGHRS and YFSETQ. The length of the CDR3 is 15 residues. The germline V and J ends were trimmed by 2 bases and 3 bases, with 9 bases remaining between them. The DNA for the CDR3 is TGCGCCAGCAGCTTCGGGGGGGTCTATAATTCACCCCTCCACTTT. Translated: CASSFGGVYNSPLHF.

The CDR3: CASSNRGQGGFDGYTF. The CDR3 bases are TGTGCCAGTAGTAACCGTGGACAGGGAGGATTTGATGGCTACACCTTC. The V gene is TRBV19, the J gene TRBJ1-2, with 8 bases aligning to TRBD1. V dropped 4 bases and J dropped 6; count of bases not matched to a gene: 13. Germline loops: CDR1 LNHDA, CDR2 SQIVND (reference sequence). This CDR3 spans 16 amino acids.

This rearrangement joins TRBV29-1 to TRBJ1-4, with TRBD1 identical over 8 bases. J lost 8 bases, V lost 5 bases, and 13 bases had no gene match. The CDR3 is made up of 15 amino acids. CDR1 and CDR2 (germline): SQVTM, ANQGSEA. CDR3 sequence (DNA): TGCAGCGTTCCAGGGGTAGCAGGGGGCCGGGAAAAACTGTTTTTT. The encoded protein is CSVPGVAGGREKLFF. The entire variable domain, with the rest obtained from reference TRBV29-1 and TRBJ1-4, is as follows: SAVISQKPSRDICQRGTSLTIQCQVDSQVTMMFWYRQQPGQSLTLIATANQGSEATYESGFVIDKFPISRPNLTFSTLTVSNMSPEDSSIYLCSVPGVAGGREKLFFGSGTQLSVL.

The chain carries TRBV6-1 and TRBJ1-5; 7 bases match TRBD1. The CDR3 consists of 15 residues. The trim removed 8 bases at V and 6 bases at J, leaving 13 bases unmatched. The germline CDR1 and CDR2 sequences are MNHNS and SASEGT. The CDR3 loop reads CASSTGDQGVQPQHF. CDR3 nucleotide sequence: TGTGCCAGCTCAACAGGGGACCAAGGGGTTCAGCCCCAGCATTTT.

The chain is built from TRBV5-1 and TRBJ1-1, with TRBD1 matching 9 bases. CDR1 is SGHRS and CDR2 is YFSETQ in the germline V gene. CDR3 length: 12 residues. V gave up 4 bases and J gave up 8 bases; unmatched junction bases: 3. The CDR3 DNA reads TGCGCCAGCAGCCAAACAGGGGGCGAAGCTTTCTTT. Translation gives CASSQTGGEAFF. Filled out from reference TRBV5-1 and TRBJ1-1, the complete variable domain reads KAGVTQTPRYLIKTRGQQVTLSCSPISGHRSVSWYQQTPGQGLQFLFEYFSETQRNKGNFPGRFSGRQFSNSRSEMNVSTLELGDSALYLCASSQTGGEAFFGQGTRLTVV.

In this sample, this clone turned up a few times. The junction shows a germline mismatch at one end, possibly a read error. CDR3 nucleotides: TGTGCCAGCAGCCAAGATGCACAGGGGGCCCCTGGGGCCAACGGCCTGACTTTC. It codes for CASSQDAQGAPGANGLTF. The rearrangement uses TRBV4-2 and TRBJ2-6; the match to TRBD1 covers 9 bases. The germline V gene has CDR1 LGHNA and CDR2 YNFKEQ. This CDR3 region has 18 residues.

The chain couples TRBV4-1 to TRBJ1-5, with D uncertain. With 3 bases removed from V and 3 bases from J, the gap between germline ends came to 6 bases. Germline CDR1 MGHRA, CDR2 YSYEKL. The CDR3 contains 13 residues. In nucleotides, the CDR3 is TGCGCCAGCAGCCAGAGCGACAATCAGCCCCAGCATTTT. The encoded protein is CASSQSDNQPQHF.

The V call is TRBV6-1, the J call TRBJ2-7, with D unresolved. Germline CDR1 is MNHNS and CDR2 is SASEGT. Trimming removed 5 bases at V and 2 bases at J, with 13 bases between. The CDR3 extends over 14 amino acids. CDR3 sequence: CASSRPTQTYEQYF. The CDR3 DNA reads TGTGCCAGCAGTCGTCCGACACAAACCTACGAGCAGTACTTC.

This clone occurred a few times. This chain joins TRBV5-6 and TRBJ1-2; 9 nucleotides align to TRBD1. Germline V lookup: CDR1 SGHDT, CDR2 YYEEEE. V shed 0 bases and J 8 bases; nucleotides not matched to a gene: 5. This CDR3 spans 14 amino acids. CDR3 residues: CASSLGDRAGGYTF. The CDR3 nucleotides are TGTGCCAGCAGCTTGGGGGACAGGGCTGGCGGCTACACCTTC.

The chain couples TRBV2 to TRBJ2-7; 12 bases are shared with TRBD2. This CDR3 has 15 amino acids. The germline V gene encodes CDR1 SNHLY and CDR2 FYNNEI. With V trimmed by 6 bases and J by 4 bases, 7 bases remained unmatched. The CDR3 nucleotides are TGTGCCAGCAGCGGACTAGCGGGAATTGGTTACGAGCAGTACTTC. Its translation: CASSGLAGIGYEQYF.

The CDR3 DNA sequence: TGCGCCAGTGGGTTTGGACAGAATAATCAGCCCCAGCATTTT. Translation: CASGFGQNNQPQHF. This chain joins TRBV4-1 and TRBJ1-5, with a weak D call TRBD1 (6 bases). The CDR3 runs 14 residues. CDR1 and CDR2 from the germline V gene are MGHRA and YSYEKL. Trimming shortened V by 9 bases and J by 4 bases, and 16 bases separated the two germline ends.

The J gene is TRBJ2-5, the V gene TRBV30; 7 bases match TRBD2. Germline assignment: CDR1 GTSNPN and CDR2 SVGIG (reference sequence). The junction had 6 bases not matched to a gene; V was cut back by 4 bases and J by 7 bases. The CDR3 length is 12 residues. CDR3 loop: CAWTFGGGTQYF. CDR3 in DNA: TGTGCCTGGACTTTTGGGGGGGGGACCCAGTACTTC.

In its sample, this clone was seen once. The rearrangement links TRBV28 to TRBJ1-5; the D gene is possibly TRBD1 (6 bases). Germline V gene sequence: CDR1 MDHEN, CDR2 SYDVKM. V lost 11 bases and J lost 4, with 18 bases in between. The length of the CDR3 is 14 residues. CDR3 loop: CALGGAGANQPQHF. CDR3 sequence (DNA): TGTGCCCTCGGGGGGGCTGGGGCTAATCAGCCCCAGCATTTT.